This TCR beta chain is drawn from a study of Graves' ophthalmopathy and Graves' hyperthyroidism. Study-level results: Blood contained most expanded thyroid clonotypes exceeding 0.001 frequency.

For repertoire sequencing, the TCR beta CDR3 regions were amplified from RNA transcripts. First-round RT-PCR employed HTBI primers, with a second-round multiplex PCR after it. TCRdb re-called the multiplex PCR reads with MiXCR, one entry per CDR3 protein. The sample has about 390,000 distinct CDR3 sequences; 17% are singletons. To note about this clonotype: The antigen is not known.

Germline CDR1 reads SGHVS; CDR2 reads FQNEAQ. This CDR3 spans 16 amino acids. Trimming took 6 bases from V and 4 from J; bases not matched to a gene: 9. The TCR originated in an adult woman with stable Graves' hyperthyroidism. The rearrangement joins TRBV7-8 to TRBJ2-6; 7 positions match TRBD1. Sequenced material: peripheral blood. The CDR3 protein is CASRLKGARGANVLTF. CDR3 coding DNA: TGTGCCAGCAGATTAAAGGGGGCGCGGGGGGCCAACGTCCTGACTTTC.